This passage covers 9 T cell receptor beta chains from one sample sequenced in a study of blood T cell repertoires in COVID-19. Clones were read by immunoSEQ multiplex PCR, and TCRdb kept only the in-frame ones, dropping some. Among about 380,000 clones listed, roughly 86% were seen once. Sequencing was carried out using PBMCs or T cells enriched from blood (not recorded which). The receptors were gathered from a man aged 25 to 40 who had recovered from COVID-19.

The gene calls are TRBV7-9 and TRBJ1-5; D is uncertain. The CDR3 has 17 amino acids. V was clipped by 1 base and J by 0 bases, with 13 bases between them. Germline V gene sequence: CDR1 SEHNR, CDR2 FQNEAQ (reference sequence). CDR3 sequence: CASSLVPRGLSNQPQHF. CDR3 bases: TGTGCCAGCAGCTTAGTTCCCCGAGGGCTTAGCAATCAGCCCCAGCATTTT.

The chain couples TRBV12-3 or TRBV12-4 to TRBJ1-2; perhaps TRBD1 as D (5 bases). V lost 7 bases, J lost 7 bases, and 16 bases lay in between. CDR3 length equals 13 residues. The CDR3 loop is CASTLGEVSGYTF. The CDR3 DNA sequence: TGTGCCAGCACTTTGGGGGAGGTTTCTGGCTACACCTTC.

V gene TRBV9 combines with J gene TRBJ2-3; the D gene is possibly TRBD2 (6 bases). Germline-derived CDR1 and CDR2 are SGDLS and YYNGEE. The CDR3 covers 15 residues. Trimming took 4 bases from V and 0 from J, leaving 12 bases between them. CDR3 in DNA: TGTGCCAGCAGCCTCCTCGGGGGAAGCACAGATACGCAGTATTTT. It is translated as CASSLLGGSTDTQYF.

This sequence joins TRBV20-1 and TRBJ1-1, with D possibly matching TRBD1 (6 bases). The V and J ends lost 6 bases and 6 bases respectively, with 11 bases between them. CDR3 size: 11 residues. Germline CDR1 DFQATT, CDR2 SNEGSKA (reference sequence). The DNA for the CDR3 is TGCAGTGCGACCGAGGGGGCTGAAGCTTTCTTT. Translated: CSATEGAEAFF.

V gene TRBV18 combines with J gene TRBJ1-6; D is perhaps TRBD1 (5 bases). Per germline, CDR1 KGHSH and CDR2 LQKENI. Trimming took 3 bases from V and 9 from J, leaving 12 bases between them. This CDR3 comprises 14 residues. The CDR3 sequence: CASSPVGGASPLHF. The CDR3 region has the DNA TGTGCCAGCTCACCGGTCGGTGGGGCTTCACCCCTCCACTTT.

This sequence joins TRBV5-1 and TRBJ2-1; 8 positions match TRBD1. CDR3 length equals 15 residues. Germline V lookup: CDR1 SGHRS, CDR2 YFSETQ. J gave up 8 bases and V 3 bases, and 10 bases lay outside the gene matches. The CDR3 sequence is CASSSRTGRLDEQFF. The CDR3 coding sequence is TGCGCCAGCAGCTCCCGGACAGGGCGGTTGGATGAGCAGTTCTTC. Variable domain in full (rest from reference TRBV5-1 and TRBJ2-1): KAGVTQTPRYLIKTRGQQVTLSCSPISGHRSVSWYQQTPGQGLQFLFEYFSETQRNKGNFPGRFSGRQFSNSRSEMNVSTLELGDSALYLCASSSRTGRLDEQFFGPGTRLTVL.

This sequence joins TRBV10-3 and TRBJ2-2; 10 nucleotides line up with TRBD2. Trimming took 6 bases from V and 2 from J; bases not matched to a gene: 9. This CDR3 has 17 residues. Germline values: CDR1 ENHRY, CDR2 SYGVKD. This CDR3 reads CAIRVKIAGGNTGELFF. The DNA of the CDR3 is TGTGCCATCAGAGTAAAAATAGCGGGGGGAAACACCGGGGAGCTGTTTTTT.

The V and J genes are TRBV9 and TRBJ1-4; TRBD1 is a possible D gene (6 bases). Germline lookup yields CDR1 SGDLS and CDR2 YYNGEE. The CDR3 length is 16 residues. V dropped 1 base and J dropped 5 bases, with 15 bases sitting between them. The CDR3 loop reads CASSVSGQGPNEKLFF. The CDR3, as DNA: TGTGCCAGCAGCGTATCCGGCCAGGGGCCAAATGAAAAACTGTTTTTT.

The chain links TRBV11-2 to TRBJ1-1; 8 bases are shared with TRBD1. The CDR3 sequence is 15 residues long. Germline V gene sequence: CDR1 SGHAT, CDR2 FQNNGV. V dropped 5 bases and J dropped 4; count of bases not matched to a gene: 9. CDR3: CASSTTVTGGTEAFF. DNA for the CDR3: TGTGCCAGCAGCACGACCGTAACAGGGGGCACTGAAGCTTTCTTT.